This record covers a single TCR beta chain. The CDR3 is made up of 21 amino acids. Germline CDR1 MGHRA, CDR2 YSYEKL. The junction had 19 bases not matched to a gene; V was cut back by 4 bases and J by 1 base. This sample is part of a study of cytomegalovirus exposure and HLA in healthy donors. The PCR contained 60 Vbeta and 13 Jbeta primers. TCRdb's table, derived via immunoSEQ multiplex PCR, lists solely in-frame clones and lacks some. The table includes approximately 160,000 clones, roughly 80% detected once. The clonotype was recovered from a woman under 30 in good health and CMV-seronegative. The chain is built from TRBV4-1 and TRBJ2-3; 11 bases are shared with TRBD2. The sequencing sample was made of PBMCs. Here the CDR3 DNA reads TGCGCCAGCAGCCCAGCGGGTCTCGTGGGACTAGCGGAGGGGGGCACAGATACGCAGTATTTT. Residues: CASSPAGLVGLAEGGTDTQYF.